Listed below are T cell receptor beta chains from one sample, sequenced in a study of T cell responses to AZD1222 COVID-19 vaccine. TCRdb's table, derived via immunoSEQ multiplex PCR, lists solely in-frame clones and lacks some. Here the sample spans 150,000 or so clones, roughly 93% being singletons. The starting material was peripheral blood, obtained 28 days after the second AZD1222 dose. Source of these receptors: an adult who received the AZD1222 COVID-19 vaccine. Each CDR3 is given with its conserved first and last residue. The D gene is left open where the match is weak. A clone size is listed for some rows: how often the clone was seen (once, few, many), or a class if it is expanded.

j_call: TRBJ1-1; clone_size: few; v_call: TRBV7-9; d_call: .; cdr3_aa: CASSPQQGTEAFF; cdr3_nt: TGTGCCAGCAGCCCCCAGCAGGGAACTGAAGCTTTCTTT
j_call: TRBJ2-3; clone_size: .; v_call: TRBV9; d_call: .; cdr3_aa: CASSVNSGPTDTQYF; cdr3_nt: TGTGCCAGCAGCGTAAACAGCGGGCCCACAGATACGCAGTATTTT
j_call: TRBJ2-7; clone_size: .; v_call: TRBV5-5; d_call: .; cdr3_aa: CASSLVWGEQYF; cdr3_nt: TGTGCCAGCAGCTTGGTCTGGGGCGAGCAGTACTTC
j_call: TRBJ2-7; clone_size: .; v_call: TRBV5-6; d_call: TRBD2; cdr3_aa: CASSFPSGVLDEQYF; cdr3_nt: TGTGCCAGCAGCTTTCCTAGCGGGGTCCTGGACGAGCAGTACTTC
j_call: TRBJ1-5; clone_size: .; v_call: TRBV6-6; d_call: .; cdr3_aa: CASTWAWGQPQHF; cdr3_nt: TGTGCCAGCACTTGGGCATGGGGTCAGCCCCAGCATTTT
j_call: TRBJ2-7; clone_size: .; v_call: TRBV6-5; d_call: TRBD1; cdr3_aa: CASSYSRGLSYEQYF; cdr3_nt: TGTGCCAGCAGTTACTCTAGGGGGCTCTCCTACGAGCAGTACTTC
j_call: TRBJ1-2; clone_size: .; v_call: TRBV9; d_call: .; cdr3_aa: CASSVAGGSVRYGYTF; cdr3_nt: TGTGCCAGCAGCGTAGCTGGGGGGTCGGTCCGCTATGGCTACACCTTC
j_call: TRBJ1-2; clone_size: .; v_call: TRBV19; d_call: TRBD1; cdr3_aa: CASSTRTGGSHGYTF; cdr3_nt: TGTGCCAGTAGTACCCGGACAGGGGGCTCACATGGCTACACCTTC
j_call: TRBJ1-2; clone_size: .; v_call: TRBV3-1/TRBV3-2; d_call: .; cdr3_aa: CASSPVKDYGYTF; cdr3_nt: TGTGCCAGCAGCCCGGTAAAAGACTATGGCTACACCTTC
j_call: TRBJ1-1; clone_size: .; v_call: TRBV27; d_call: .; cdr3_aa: CASSLAHPGEAFF; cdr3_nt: TGTGCCAGCAGTTTAGCACACCCGGGCGAAGCTTTCTTT
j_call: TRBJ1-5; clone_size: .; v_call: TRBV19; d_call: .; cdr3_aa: CASSIFADTKPQHF; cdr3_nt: TGTGCCAGTAGTATTTTCGCGGATACCAAACCCCAGCATTTT
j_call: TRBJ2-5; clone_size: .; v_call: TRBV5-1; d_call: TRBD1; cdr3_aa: CASSFWITGVQETQYF; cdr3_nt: TGCGCCAGCAGCTTCTGGATTACAGGGGTCCAAGAGACCCAGTACTTC
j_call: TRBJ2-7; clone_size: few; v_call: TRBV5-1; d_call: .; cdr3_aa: CASRSRGGHEQYF; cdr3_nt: TGCGCCAGCAGGTCCAGGGGGGGCCACGAGCAGTACTTC
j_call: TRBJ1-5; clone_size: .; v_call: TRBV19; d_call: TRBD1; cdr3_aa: CASQGQTNQPQHF; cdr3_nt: TGTGCCAGCCAGGGACAGACGAATCAGCCCCAGCATTTT
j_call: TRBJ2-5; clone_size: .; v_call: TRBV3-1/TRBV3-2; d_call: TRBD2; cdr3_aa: CASSPPQSGRKTQYF; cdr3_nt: TGTGCCAGCAGCCCTCCCCAAAGCGGGAGAAAGACCCAGTACTTC
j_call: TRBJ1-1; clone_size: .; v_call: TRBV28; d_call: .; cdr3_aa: CASTYAGNTEAFF; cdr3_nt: TGTGCCAGCACCTACGCAGGGAACACTGAAGCTTTCTTT
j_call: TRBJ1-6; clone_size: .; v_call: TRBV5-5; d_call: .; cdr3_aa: CASSLAGDRSYNSPLHF; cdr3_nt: TGTGCCAGCAGCTTGGCCGGGGACCGCTCCTATAATTCACCCCTCCACTTT
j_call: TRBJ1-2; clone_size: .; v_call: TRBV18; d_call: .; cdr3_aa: CASSPLLPGSLKTYGYTF; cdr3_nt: TGTGCCAGCTCACCGCTCCTCCCCGGCAGTTTGAAGACCTATGGCTACACCTTC
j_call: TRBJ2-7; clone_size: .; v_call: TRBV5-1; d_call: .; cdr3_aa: CASREQGSSYEQYF; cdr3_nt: TGCGCCAGCAGGGAACAGGGTAGTTCCTACGAGCAGTACTTC
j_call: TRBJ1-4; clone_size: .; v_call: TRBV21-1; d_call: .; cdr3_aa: CASSTSYREEDEKLFF; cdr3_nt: TGTGCCAGCAGCACAAGCTACAGGGAAGAGGATGAAAAACTGTTTTTT
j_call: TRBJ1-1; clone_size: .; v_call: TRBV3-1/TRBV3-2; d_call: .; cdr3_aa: CASSRQGGTEAFF; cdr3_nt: TGTGCCAGCAGCCGTCAAGGAGGGACTGAAGCTTTCTTT
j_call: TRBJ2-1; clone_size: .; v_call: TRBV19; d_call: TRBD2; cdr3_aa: CASSLPSGSFYNEQFF; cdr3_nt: TGTGCCAGTAGTCTACCTAGCGGGAGTTTCTACAATGAGCAGTTCTTC
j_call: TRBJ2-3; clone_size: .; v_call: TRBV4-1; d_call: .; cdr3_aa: CASAVVSGDTQYF; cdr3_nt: TGCGCCAGCGCTGTGGTATCGGGGGATACGCAGTATTTT
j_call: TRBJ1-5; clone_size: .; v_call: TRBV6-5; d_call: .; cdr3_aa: CASSYSWGGNQPQHF; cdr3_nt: TGTGCCAGCAGTTACTCCTGGGGGGGCAATCAGCCCCAGCATTTT
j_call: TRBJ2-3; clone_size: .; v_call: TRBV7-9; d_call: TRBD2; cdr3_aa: CASSLDRTRSTQYF; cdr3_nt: TGTGCCAGCAGCCTGGATCGGACTAGATCAACGCAGTATTTT
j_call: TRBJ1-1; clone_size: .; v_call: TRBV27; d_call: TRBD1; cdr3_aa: CASSLSGGTVNTEAFF; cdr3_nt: TGTGCCAGCAGTTTATCAGGGGGGACAGTGAACACTGAAGCTTTCTTT
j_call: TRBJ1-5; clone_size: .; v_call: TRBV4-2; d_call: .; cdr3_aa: CASSLDKYSNQPQHF; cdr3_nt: TGTGCCAGCAGCCTCGACAAGTATAGCAATCAGCCCCAGCATTTT
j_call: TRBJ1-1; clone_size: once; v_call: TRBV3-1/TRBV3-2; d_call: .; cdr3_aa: CASSQERGEAFF; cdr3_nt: TGTGCCAGCAGCCAAGAGAGAGGGGAAGCTTTCTTT
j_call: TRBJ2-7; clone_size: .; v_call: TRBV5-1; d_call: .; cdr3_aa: CASSLGTEYTYEQYF; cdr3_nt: TGCGCCAGCAGCTTAGGGACGGAGTATACCTACGAGCAGTACTTC
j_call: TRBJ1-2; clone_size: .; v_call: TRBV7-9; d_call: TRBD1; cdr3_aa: CASSNRITGTDIYGYTF; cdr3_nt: TGTGCCAGCAGCAACCGGATAACTGGGACAGATATCTATGGCTACACCTTC
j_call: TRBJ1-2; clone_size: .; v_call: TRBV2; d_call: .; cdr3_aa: CASKEQGHGYGYTF; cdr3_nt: TGTGCCAGCAAGGAGCAGGGGCATGGCTATGGCTACACCTTC
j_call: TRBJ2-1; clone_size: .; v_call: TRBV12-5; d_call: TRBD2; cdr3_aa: CASGLSRDYRIF; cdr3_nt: TGTGCTAGTGGTTTGTCCCGGGACTATAGAATCTTC
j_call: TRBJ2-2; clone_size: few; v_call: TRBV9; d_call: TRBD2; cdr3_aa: CASSVRREQGGELFF; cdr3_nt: TGTGCCAGCAGCGTTCGGCGGGAGCAGGGCGGGGAGCTGTTTTTT
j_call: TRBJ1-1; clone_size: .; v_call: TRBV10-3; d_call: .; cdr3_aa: CAISEFSRNTEAFF; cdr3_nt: TGTGCCATCAGTGAGTTCTCCAGGAACACTGAAGCTTTCTTT
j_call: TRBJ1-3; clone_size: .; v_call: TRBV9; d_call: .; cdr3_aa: CASSVEGRFSGNTIYF; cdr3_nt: TGTGCCAGCAGCGTCGAGGGACGGTTCTCTGGAAACACCATATATTTT
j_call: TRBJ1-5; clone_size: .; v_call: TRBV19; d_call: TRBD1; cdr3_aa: CASSIRGTGTVRNQPQHF; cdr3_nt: TGTGCCAGTAGTATTCGTGGGACAGGGACTGTTAGGAATCAGCCCCAGCATTTT
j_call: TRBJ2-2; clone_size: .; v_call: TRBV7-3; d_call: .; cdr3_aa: CASSPTATGELFF; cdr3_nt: TGTGCCAGCAGCCCAACGGCCACCGGGGAGCTGTTTTTT
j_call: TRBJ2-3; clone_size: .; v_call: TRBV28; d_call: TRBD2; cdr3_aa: CASASGGLAGVDTQYF; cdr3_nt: TGTGCCAGCGCCTCTGGTGGGCTAGCGGGAGTAGATACGCAGTATTTT
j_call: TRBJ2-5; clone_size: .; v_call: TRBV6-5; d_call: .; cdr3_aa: CASTNLYQETQYF; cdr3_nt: TGTGCCAGCACGAACTTGTACCAAGAGACCCAGTACTTC
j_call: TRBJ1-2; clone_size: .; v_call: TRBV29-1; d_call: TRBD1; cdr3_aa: CSARTGESLDGYTF; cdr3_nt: TGCAGCGCGCGGACAGGGGAGAGTTTGGATGGCTACACCTTC
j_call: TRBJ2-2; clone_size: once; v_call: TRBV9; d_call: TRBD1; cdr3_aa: CASSVTGTGTELFF; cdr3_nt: TGTGCCAGCAGCGTGACCGGGACAGGGACTGAGCTGTTTTTT
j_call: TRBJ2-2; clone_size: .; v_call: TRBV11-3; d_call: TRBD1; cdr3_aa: CASSWAGTGATGELFF; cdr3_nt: TGTGCCAGCAGCTGGGCCGGGACAGGGGCCACCGGGGAGCTGTTTTTT
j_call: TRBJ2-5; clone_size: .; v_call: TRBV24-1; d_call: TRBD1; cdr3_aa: CATSARTGEETQYF; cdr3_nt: TGTGCCACCAGTGCCCGGACAGGGGAGGAGACCCAGTACTTC
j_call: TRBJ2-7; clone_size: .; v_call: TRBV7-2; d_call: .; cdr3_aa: CASSSQIRAYEQYF; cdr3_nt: TGTGCCAGCAGCTCCCAAATTCGGGCCTACGAGCAGTACTTC
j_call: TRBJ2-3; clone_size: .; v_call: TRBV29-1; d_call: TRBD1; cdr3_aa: CSATTGVLTDTQYF; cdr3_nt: TGCAGCGCTACGACAGGGGTACTTACAGATACGCAGTATTTT
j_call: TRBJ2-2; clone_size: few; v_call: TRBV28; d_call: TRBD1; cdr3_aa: CASKRGLTGELFF; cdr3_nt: TGTGCCAGCAAAAGGGGGCTCACCGGGGAGCTGTTTTTT
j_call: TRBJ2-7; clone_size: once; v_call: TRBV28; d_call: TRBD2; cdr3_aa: CASTPSLAGGSYEQYF; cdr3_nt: TGTGCCAGCACCCCTAGCCTAGCGGGAGGTTCGTACGAGCAGTACTTC
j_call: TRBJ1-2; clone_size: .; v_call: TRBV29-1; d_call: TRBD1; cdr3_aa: CSVDDRASLNYGYTF; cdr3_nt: TGCAGCGTCGATGACAGGGCATCTCTTAACTATGGCTACACCTTC
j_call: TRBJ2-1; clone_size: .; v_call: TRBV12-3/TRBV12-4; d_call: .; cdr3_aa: CASSNFLGVEQFF; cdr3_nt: TGTGCCAGCAGCAACTTTCTAGGAGTAGAGCAGTTCTTC
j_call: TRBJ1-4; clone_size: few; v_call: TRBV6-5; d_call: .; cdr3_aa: CASSRQVGEKLFF; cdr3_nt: TGTGCCAGCAGCCGACAGGTGGGAGAAAAACTGTTTTTT
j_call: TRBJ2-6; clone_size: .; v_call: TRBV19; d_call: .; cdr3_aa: CATNPGHFSSGANVLTF; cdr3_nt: TGTGCCACCAACCCCGGACACTTCAGCTCTGGGGCCAACGTCCTGACTTTC
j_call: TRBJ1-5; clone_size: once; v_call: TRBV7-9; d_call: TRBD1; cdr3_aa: CASSATGSGNQPQHF; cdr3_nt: TGTGCCAGCAGCGCGACAGGGTCGGGCAATCAGCCCCAGCATTTT
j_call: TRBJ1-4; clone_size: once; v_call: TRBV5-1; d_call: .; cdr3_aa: CASRPGTSTNEKLFF; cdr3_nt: TGCGCCAGCAGACCCGGGACATCAACTAATGAAAAACTGTTTTTT
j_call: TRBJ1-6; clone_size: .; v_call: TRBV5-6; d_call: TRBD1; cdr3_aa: CASSPSDRGPYSPLHF; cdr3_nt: TGTGCCAGCAGCCCCTCCGACAGGGGGCCTTATTCACCCCTCCACTTT
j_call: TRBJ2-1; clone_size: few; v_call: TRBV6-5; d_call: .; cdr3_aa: CASSYHREYNEQFF; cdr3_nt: TGTGCCAGCAGTTACCACAGGGAGTACAATGAGCAGTTCTTC
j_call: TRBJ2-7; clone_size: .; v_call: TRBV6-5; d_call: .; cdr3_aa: CASSLQGKLYEQYF; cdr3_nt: TGTGCCAGCAGCCTACAGGGAAAACTCTACGAGCAGTACTTC
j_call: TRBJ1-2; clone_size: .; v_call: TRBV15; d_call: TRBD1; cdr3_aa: CATSRDWAGGSYTF; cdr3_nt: TGTGCCACCAGCAGAGATTGGGCAGGGGGCAGCTACACCTTC
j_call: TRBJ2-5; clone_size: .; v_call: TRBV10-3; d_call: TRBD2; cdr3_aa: CAISAPSGRAGETQYF; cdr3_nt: TGTGCCATCAGTGCACCCAGCGGGAGGGCCGGGGAGACCCAGTACTTC